This T cell receptor beta chain was sequenced in a study of blood T cell repertoires in COVID-19 (TCRdb year 2020). At the level of the whole study: Samples from collaborators originated in the United States, Italy and Spain and spanned both the acute and convalescent phases of COVID-19. The prospective study material was composed of cDNA or gDNA derived from T cells, B-cell-depleted T cells, or PBMCs. The dataset comprised deeply sampled blood TCRbeta repertoires from subjects exposed to, actively infected with, or recovered from COVID-19. The repertoires were released in a freely available public database meant as a resource for research on the immune response to SARS-CoV-2. Samples were obtained from the ongoing ImmuneRACE study (first 160 participants) and from 1,254 subjects provided by 6 global collaborators. A de-identified subject ID, COVID-19 status, age in years and sex were almost always included in the sample metadata. Where HLA class I and class II types were available, the types were taken from metadata supplied by the sample provider, not from assay-based typing.

The immunoSEQ Assay, a bias-controlled multiplex PCR, was used to amplify TCRbeta CDR3 regions from genomic DNA. The study's processing was this. The number of nucleated cells in each sample was estimated from the amplification of reference gene primers within the assay. To quantify the absolute abundance of each unique TCRbeta CDR3 rearrangement, sequence reads were collapsed and filtered. For each sample, productive Simpson clonality was calculated as the square root of Simpson's diversity index over productive rearrangements. The table was pulled from immuneACCESS by TCRdb, which kept in-frame rearrangements only. Such tables lose some clones; where checked, under half of the loss comes from unresolved V genes, and the rest has no known cause. V and J calls and clone size follow that table, whereas D and trimming were derived from the DNA. The sample data list 150,000 to 190,000 clones, and 70% to 90% of these were observed just once. The ten largest clones capture roughly 8.3% of the sample.

In Seattle, one collaborating source enrolled patients while the infection was active and tracked those patients longitudinally over the course of disease. Each collaborating institution followed its own protocols to collect whole blood in K2EDTA tubes. Collaborator samples were shipped for TCRbeta analysis as frozen whole blood, isolated PBMCs, or DNA extracted from either sample type. What the work shows at the level of the full study, not this receptor alone: The amount of clinical and demographic metadata varied by source and participant and was provided uncurated.

Relative to germline, V is missing 4 bases and J is missing 14 bases, with 7 bases of the junction outside any gene match. Reading from cysteine to phenylalanine, the CDR3 counts 12 amino acids. Just the 36-base CDR3 DNA is kept, in frame starting at base 1. Sequences LGHDT (CDR1) and YNNKEL (CDR2) are obtained from the germline V gene (reference sequence). Concerning this clone: The target of this receptor is not known. No qualities accompany the bases; no much larger clone lies one base away.

Sequenced sample: peripheral blood. The chain couples TRBV3-1 (or the pseudogene TRBV3-2) to TRBJ1-4; 7 of the junction bases match TRBD1. The TCR comes from an older woman with COVID-19, enrolled during active disease. CDR3 region: CASSRRTGLLFF. The DNA sequence is TGTGCCAGCAGCCGGAGGACAGGCTTGCTGTTTTTT.